The clone carrying this TCR beta chain was detected only once. Its antigen is as yet unknown. This specimen comes from a study of shared clonotypes between healthy human individuals. For the study at large: The people who gave samples were a couple of women and a few men aged 18 to 49. Study findings and constraints: Roughly 5% of naive CD4 clonotypes were common to a few donors.

Division of CD4+ cells produced a CD45RA+ naive subset and a CD45RA-negative memory subset. Genomic DNA (from each subset) was split evenly across several immunoSEQ plates. TCRdb's copy holds only in-frame clones and misses some; the assay was immunoSEQ multiplex PCR. The sample has a few million clones; under 95% are singletons. CDR1 is SEHNR, CDR2 FQNEAQ, per germline (reference sequence). With 5 bases clipped from V and 5 bases from J, the junction kept 9 bases outside the gene matches. The CDR3 spans 16 residues. Sequencing was carried out using naive CD4+ T cells from PBMCs. Regarding subset: CD45RA+ positively selected. This chain connects TRBV7-9 to TRBJ2-2, with 9 bases fitting TRBD1. The clonotype comes from a man aged 18 to 30 in good health. Some clones in this sample may be carry-over from other donors' samples. As DNA, the CDR3 is TGTGCCAGCAGCCCACCCGGGACAGGGAAAACCGGGGAGCTGTTTTTT. Its translation is CASSPPGTGKTGELFF.